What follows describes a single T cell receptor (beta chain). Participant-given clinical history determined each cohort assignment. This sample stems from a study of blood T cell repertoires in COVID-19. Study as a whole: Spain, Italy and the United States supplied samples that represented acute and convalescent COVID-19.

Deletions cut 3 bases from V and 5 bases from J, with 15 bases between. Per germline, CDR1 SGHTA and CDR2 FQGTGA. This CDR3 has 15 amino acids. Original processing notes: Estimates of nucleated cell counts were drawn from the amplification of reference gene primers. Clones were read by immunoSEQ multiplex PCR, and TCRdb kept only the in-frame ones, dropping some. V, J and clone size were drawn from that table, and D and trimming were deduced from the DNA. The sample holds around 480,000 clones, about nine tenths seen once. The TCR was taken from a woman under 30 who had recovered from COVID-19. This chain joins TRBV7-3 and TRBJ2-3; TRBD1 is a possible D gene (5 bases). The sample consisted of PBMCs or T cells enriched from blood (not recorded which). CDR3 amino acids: CASSLESRRGDTQYF. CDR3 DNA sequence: TGTGCCAGCAGCTTGGAATCCAGAAGGGGAGATACGCAGTATTTT.